The clone carrying this TCR beta chain was counted many times. Researchers amplified the TCR beta CDR3 regions from RNA transcripts. Carried out on the TCR CDR3, a first-round RT-PCR used the HTBI primer set. Via MiXCR, TCRdb re-called the multiplex PCR reads, giving one row per CDR3 protein. The sample shows around 570,000 distinct CDR3 sequences, roughly 21% of them seen only once. The record originates from a study of T cells in Graves' hyperthyroidism and ophthalmopathy. Study information: Blood was drawn when the patient was first diagnosed and still untreated.

Trimming removed 5 bases from V and 4 bases from J; junction bases left unmatched: 5. The germline gives CDR1 SEHNR, CDR2 FQNEAQ (reference sequence). The CDR3 contains 14 residues. V usage is TRBV7-9 and J usage is TRBJ1-2; 9 nucleotides line up with TRBD1. The TCR was taken from a man between 35 and 55 years old with Graves' ophthalmopathy. Sequenced: blood. The chain's CDR3 is CASSPQGAGYGYTF. The CDR3 DNA reads TGTGCCAGCAGCCCACAGGGGGCAGGCTATGGCTACACCTTC.